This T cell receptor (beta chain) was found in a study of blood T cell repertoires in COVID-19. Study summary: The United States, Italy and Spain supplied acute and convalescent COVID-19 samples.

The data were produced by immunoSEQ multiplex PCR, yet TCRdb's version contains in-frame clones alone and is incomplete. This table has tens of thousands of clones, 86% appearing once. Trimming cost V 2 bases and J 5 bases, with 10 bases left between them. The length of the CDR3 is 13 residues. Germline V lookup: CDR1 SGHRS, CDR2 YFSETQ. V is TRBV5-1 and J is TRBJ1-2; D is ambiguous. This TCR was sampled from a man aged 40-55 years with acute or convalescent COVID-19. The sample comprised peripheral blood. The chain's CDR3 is CASSFEAAYGYTF. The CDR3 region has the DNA TGCGCCAGCAGCTTTGAGGCAGCATATGGCTACACCTTC.